This is a list of T cell receptor beta chains from one sample in a study of T cell responses to AZD1222 COVID-19 vaccine. Assay used: immunoSEQ multiplex PCR; TCRdb lists only in-frame clones, some missing. The sample lists around 64,000 clones; roughly 80% were seen once. The sample in question was peripheral blood, obtained 28 days after the second AZD1222 dose. These receptors originate from an adult who received the AZD1222 COVID-19 vaccine. Each CDR3 is given with its conserved first and last residue.

v_gene	CDR3aa
TRBV4-1	CASSQEWRYEQYF
TRBV30	CAWSAGASDEKLFF
TRBV9	CASSVGKSGVRDYGYTF
TRBV18	CASSRSGDGTNTEAFF
TRBV5-4	CASSSSRHNEQFF
TRBV28	CASSPPEGRSNQPQHF
TRBV19	CASSIPGTGDQPQHF
TRBV24-1	CATSDTGGTGELFF
TRBV28	CASRTSGERNQPQHF
TRBV2	CASSEATDNQPQHF
TRBV2	CASSRAGASNQPQHF
TRBV2	CASSDSGGGNYEQYF
TRBV29-1	CSVEGGDSSYNEQFF
TRBV29-1	CSVHNSDTEAFF
TRBV19	CASSISSGRTEAFF
TRBV7-2	CASSFQGDNEQFF
TRBV18	CASSPLTGGNTIYF
TRBV6-5	CASSPGLAWETQYF
TRBV6-4	CASSRAGGPSGELFF
TRBV6-5	CASSPAGTGAGYTF
TRBV10-3	CAISEMGGFGGNTIYF
TRBV6-1	CASSALAGGRVGETQYF
TRBV30	CAWRTGLGRGSPYEQYF
TRBV10-3	CAISDGRLGGSPLHF
TRBV11-3	CASSLERGRTPGQASYEQYF
TRBV6-6	CASSYESRGNTIYF
TRBV5-8	CASSQGQLGTGELFF
TRBV21-1	CASSKVGELAGARGTGELFF
TRBV25-1	CASSDERTINEQFF
TRBV7-2	CASSLGRAYNQPQHF
TRBV3-1/TRBV3-2	CASSQVSTIYF